This TCR beta chain originates from a study of cytomegalovirus exposure and HLA in healthy donors. Study-level background: Early released data had around 79 million unique TCRs, all coming from HLA-typed donors.

Study-level points and caveats: A few CMV-associated chains were confirmed in vitro to be specific for CMV antigens. A later analysis reported that several of the most significant clusters appeared to be linked to common viral pathogens, among them Epstein-Barr virus.

Researchers ran the PCR with 60 Vbeta and 13 Jbeta primers. Produced via immunoSEQ multiplex PCR; TCRdb's table is partial and in-frame only. Here the sample spans about 190,000 clones, 75% to 80% being singletons. The CDR3 covers 17 residues. V was clipped by 4 bases and J by 3 bases, with 19 bases between them. CDR1 and CDR2 (germline): SGHVS, FQNEAQ. Comments on this clone: What it binds is unknown.

This sequence was found in a woman in her 30s in good health and CMV-seropositive. V gene TRBV7-8 combines with J gene TRBJ1-5; the D gene is possibly TRBD1 (5 bases). Specimen: PBMCs. The CDR3 DNA reads as TGTGCCAGCAGCTCGAGACAGCTCCCTCCAAACAATCAGCCCCAGCATTTT. Translated, it gives CASSSRQLPPNNQPQHF.